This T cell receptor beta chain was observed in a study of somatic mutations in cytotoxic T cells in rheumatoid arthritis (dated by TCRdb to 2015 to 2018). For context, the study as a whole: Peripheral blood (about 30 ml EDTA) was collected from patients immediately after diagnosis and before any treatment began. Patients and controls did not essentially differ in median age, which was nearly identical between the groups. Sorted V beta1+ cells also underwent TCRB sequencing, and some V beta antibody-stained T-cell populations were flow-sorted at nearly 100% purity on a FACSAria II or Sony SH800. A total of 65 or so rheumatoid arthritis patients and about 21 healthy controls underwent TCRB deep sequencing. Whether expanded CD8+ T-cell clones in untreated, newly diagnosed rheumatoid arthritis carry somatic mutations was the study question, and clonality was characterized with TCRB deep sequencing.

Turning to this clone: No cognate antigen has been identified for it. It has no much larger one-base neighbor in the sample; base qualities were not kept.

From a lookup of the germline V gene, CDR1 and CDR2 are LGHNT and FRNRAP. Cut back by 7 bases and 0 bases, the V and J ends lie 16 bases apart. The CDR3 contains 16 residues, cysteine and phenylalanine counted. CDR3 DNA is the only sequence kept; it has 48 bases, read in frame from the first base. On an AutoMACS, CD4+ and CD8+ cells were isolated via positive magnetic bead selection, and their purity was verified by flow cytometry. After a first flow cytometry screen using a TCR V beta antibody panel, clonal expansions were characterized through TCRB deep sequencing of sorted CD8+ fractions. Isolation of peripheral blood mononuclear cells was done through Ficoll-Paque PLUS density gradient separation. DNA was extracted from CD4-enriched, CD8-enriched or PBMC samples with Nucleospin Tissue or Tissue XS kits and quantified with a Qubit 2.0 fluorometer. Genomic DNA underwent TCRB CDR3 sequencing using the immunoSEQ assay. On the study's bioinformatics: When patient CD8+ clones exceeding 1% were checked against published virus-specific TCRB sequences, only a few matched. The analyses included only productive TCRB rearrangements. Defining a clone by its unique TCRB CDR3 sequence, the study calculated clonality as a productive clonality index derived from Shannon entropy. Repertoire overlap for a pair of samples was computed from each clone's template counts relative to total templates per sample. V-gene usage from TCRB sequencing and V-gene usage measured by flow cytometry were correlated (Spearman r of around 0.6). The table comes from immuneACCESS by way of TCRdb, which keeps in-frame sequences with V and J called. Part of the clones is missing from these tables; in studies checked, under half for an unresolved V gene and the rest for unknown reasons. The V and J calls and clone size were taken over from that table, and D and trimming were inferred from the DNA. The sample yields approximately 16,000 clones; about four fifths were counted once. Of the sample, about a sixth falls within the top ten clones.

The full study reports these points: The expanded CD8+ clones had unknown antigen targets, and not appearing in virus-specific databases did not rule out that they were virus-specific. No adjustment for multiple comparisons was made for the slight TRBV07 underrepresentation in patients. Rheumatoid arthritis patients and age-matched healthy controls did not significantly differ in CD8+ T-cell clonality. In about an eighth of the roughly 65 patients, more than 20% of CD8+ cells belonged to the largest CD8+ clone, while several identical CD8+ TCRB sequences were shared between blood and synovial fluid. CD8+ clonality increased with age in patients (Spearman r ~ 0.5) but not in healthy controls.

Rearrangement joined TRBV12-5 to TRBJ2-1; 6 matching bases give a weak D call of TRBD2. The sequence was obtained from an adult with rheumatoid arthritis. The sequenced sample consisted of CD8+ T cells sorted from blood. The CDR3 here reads CASVLEGLSSYNEQFF. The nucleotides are TGTGCTAGTGTCTTGGAGGGGTTGAGCTCCTACAATGAGCAGTTCTTC. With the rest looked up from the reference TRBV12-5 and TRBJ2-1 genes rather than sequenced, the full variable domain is DARVTQTPRHKVTEMGQEVTMRCQPILGHNTVFWYRQTMMQGLELLAYFRNRAPLDDSGMPKDRFSAEMPDATLATLKIQPSEPRDSAVYFCASVLEGLSSYNEQFFGPGTRLTVL.